One and the same sample provided the 15 T cell receptor beta chains below, sequenced in a study of CD8 T cells in Susac syndrome. Random hexamers were used to reverse transcribe an amount of about 0.45 to 1 ug RNA. From the immunoSEQ multiplex PCR reads, TCRdb called clonotypes with MiXCR, one entry per CDR3 protein. The profile covers about 300,000 distinct CDR3 sequences, with 70% to 90% appearing a single time and roughly 0.21% taken by the ten largest. Sequenced material: CD8+ T cells from PBMCs. These receptors originate from a human donor with multiple sclerosis.

The chain joins TRBV4-3 to TRBJ2-4; 8 bases align to TRBD1. There are 16 residues in the CDR3. The V gene end was trimmed by 1 base and the J gene end by 1 base; junction bases not matched to a gene: 3. CDR1 and CDR2 from the germline V gene are LGHNA and YSLEER. The CDR3 region has the DNA TGCGCCAGCAGCCAAGGGACAGGGATCGCCAAAAACATTCAGTACTTC. It yields the protein CASSQGTGIAKNIQYF.

The chain recombines TRBV25-1 with TRBJ2-7; weak D call: TRBD2 (6 bases). The CDR3 consists of 16 residues. Trimming took 2 bases from V and 5 from J, leaving 19 bases between them. From germline, CDR1 is MGHDK and CDR2 SYGVNS. CDR3 sequence (DNA): TGTGCCAGCAGTGAAACTAGGGCCATTCGGAGGGACGAGCAGTACTTC. Residues: CASSETRAIRRDEQYF.

This chain uses TRBV3-1 with TRBJ1-4, with D perhaps TRBD1 (6 bases). V lost 8 bases and J 11 bases, leaving 12 bases between the germline ends. The CDR3 is 11 residues long. Germline V CDR1 and CDR2: LGHDT, YNNKEL (reference sequence). The CDR3 sequence: CASQTGRKLFF. CDR3 coding DNA: TGTGCCAGCCAAACAGGGCGTAAACTGTTTTTT. The full variable domain, its missing parts supplied by reference TRBV3-1 and TRBJ1-4, is DTAVSQTPKYLVTQMGNDKSIKCEQNLGHDTMYWYKQDSKKFLKIMFSYNNKELIINETVPNRFSPKSPDKAHLNLHINSLELGDSAVYFCASQTGRKLFFGSGTQLSVL.

To note about this clonotype: A junction end diverges from the germline sequence, so it may reflect a read error. The rearrangement links TRBV4-1 to TRBJ2-1; no clear D gene. CDR3 length: 15 residues. Looked up from germline, CDR1 is MGHRA and CDR2 is YSYEKL. The CDR3 sequence is CASTQGRAVYNEQFF. Written as DNA, the CDR3 is TGCGCCAGCACCCAAGGTAGGGCAGTATACAATGAGCAGTTCTTC.

The gene calls are TRBV4-3 and TRBJ1-4; D remains unclear. With 1 base removed from V and 4 bases from J, the gap between germline ends came to 10 bases. This CDR3 contains 15 residues. From germline, CDR1 is LGHNA and CDR2 YSLEER. CDR3 nucleotides: TGCGCCAGCAGCCAAGGCGGCGGGAGTAATGAAAAACTGTTTTTT. It encodes CASSQGGGSNEKLFF.

The V gene is TRBV20-1, the J gene TRBJ1-4; no reliable D call. This CDR3 contains 15 residues. V shed 2 bases and J shed 0 bases, with 10 bases lying between them. Germline V gene lookup returns CDR1 DFQATT and CDR2 SNEGSKA (reference sequence). For the CDR3, the DNA is TGCAGTGCTAGATCGAGGCACTCAACTAATGAAAAACTGTTTTTT. Translated: CSARSRHSTNEKLFF.

The rearrangement joins TRBV7-6 to TRBJ2-1; no clear D. The germline V and J ends were trimmed by 4 bases and 5 bases, with 3 bases remaining between them. In germline, CDR1 is SGHVS, CDR2 FNYEAQ. The CDR3 runs 11 residues. Here the CDR3 DNA reads TGTGCCAGCAGCTATAACAATGAGCAGTTCTTC. It specifies CASSYNNEQFF.

Here the CDR3 reads CASSLEGVRTDTQYF. The DNA for the CDR3 is TGTGCCAGCAGTTTAGAGGGAGTAAGAACAGATACGCAGTATTTT. The genes are TRBV12-3 or TRBV12-4 and TRBJ2-3, with D possibly matching TRBD2 (5 bases). V was shortened by 1 base and J by 3 bases, with 11 bases between the two germline ends. This CDR3 comprises 15 residues.

The chain uses TRBV6-2 or TRBV6-3 and TRBJ2-7; 9 bases match TRBD1. The CDR3 runs 15 residues. The V segment lost 4 bases and the J segment 4 bases; nucleotides outside the gene matches: 8. From germline, CDR1 is MNHEY and CDR2 SVGEGT. The CDR3 DNA reads TGTGCCAGCAGTTTGGACCCCGACAGGGGGTACGAGCAGTACTTC. This translates into CASSLDPDRGYEQYF.

Points on this clonotype: At one end, the junction sequence differs from germline, possibly due to a read error. The chain carries TRBV4-3 and TRBJ2-3, with TRBD2 identical over 12 bases. This CDR3 has 16 residues. Per the germline V gene, CDR1 is LGHNA and CDR2 is YSLEER. The CDR3 sequence: CASSSGTSGSTDTQYF. CDR3 nucleotide sequence: TGTGCCAGCAGCTCGGGGACTAGCGGGTCCACAGATACGCAGTATTTT.

This sequence joins TRBV7-2 and TRBJ2-7; no clear D. This CDR3 spans 15 amino acids. Germline V gene data show CDR1 as SGHTA and CDR2 as FQGNSA. V was cut by 5 bases and J by 4 bases, with 18 bases left in between. The DNA of the CDR3 is TGTGCCAGCAGCCCCGAGGACGGATCCTTGTACGAGCAGTACTTC. Encoded protein: CASSPEDGSLYEQYF. The full variable domain, completed using reference TRBV7-2 and TRBJ2-7, is GAGVSQSPSNKVTEKGKDVELRCDPISGHTALYWYRQSLGQGLEFLIYFQGNSAPDKSGLPSDRFSAERTGGSVSTLTIQRTQQEDSAVYLCASSPEDGSLYEQYFGPGTRLTVT.

The chain uses TRBV25-1 and TRBJ2-4; TRBD2 matches 7 bases. CDR1 and CDR2 from the germline V gene are MGHDK and SYGVNS. The CDR3 contains 15 residues. V trimming: 6 bases; J trimming: 4 bases; junction bases outside the gene matches: 9. CDR3 nucleotide sequence: TGTGCCAGCAGCAAAAAGGGAGGGAGTAAAAACATTCAGTACTTC. Translating gives CASSKKGGSKNIQYF. The entire variable domain, with the rest obtained from reference TRBV25-1 and TRBJ2-4, is as follows: EADIYQTPRYLVIGTGKKITLECSQTMGHDKMYWYQQDPGMELHLIHYSYGVNSTEKGDLSSESTVSRIRTEHFPLTLESARPSHTSQYLCASSKKGGSKNIQYFGAGTRLSVL.

This chain connects TRBV25-1 to TRBJ2-5; no firm D call. The CDR3 has 15 residues. In germline, CDR1 is MGHDK, CDR2 SYGVNS. The V end lost 5 bases, the J end lost 3 bases, and 16 bases lay between the germline ends. The CDR3 region is CASSLSTRAEETQYF. The CDR3 region has the DNA TGTGCCAGCAGTCTATCAACCCGGGCCGAAGAGACCCAGTACTTC. The full variable domain, with the rest looked up from reference TRBV25-1 and TRBJ2-5, is EADIYQTPRYLVIGTGKKITLECSQTMGHDKMYWYQQDPGMELHLIHYSYGVNSTEKGDLSSESTVSRIRTEHFPLTLESARPSHTSQYLCASSLSTRAEETQYFGPGTRLLVL.

The V and J genes are TRBV6-2 or TRBV6-3 and TRBJ2-2, with 14 nucleotides matching TRBD2. Germline values: CDR1 MNHEY, CDR2 SVGEGT. The CDR3 sequence is 18 residues long. Unmatched junction bases numbered 5, after V lost 5 bases and J lost 0 bases. The CDR3 coding sequence is TGTGCCAGCAGTCACCGGGGACTAGCGGGGGCGAACACCGGGGAGCTGTTTTTT. It encodes CASSHRGLAGANTGELFF.

The CDR3 DNA reads as TGTGCCAGCAGTGAAGCTTCGGCAGGGGGTCTCTACGAGCAGTACTTC. Encoded protein: CASSEASAGGLYEQYF. This rearrangement joins TRBV6-1 to TRBJ2-7, with TRBD1 matching over 7 bases. J lost 3 bases, V lost 0 bases, and 8 bases had no gene match. The germline V gene encodes CDR1 MNHNS and CDR2 SASEGT. The CDR3 runs 16 residues.